This TCR beta chain comes out of a study of shared clonotypes between healthy human individuals. Sequenced by immunoSEQ multiplex PCR; TCRdb stores in-frame clones only, minus some. This sample carries some 300,000 clones, less than 85% of them seen once, and the ten largest clones take about 10%. Details on this clone: The target antigen is unknown.

Study-level results: Exclusively blood specimens were collected; tissue repertoires likely differ. Estimated richness was generally greater in naive than memory subsets. A handful of donors showed sharing of approximately 5% of naive CD4 clonotypes.

This CDR3 spans 14 amino acids. Trimming at V came to 1 base and at J to 10 bases, leaving 7 bases not matched to a gene. CDR1 is SGHAT, CDR2 FQNNGV, per germline. This clonotype was sampled from a man aged 25 to 40 in good health. This chain joins TRBV11-2 and TRBJ2-1; 7 bases match TRBD2. Sequencing was done on a sample of memory CD4+ T cells sorted from blood. Subset here: CD45RA-negative fraction. CDR3 DNA sequence: TGTGCCAGCAGCTTAGGTCCCTCTAGCGGCGAGCAGTTCTTC. Protein: CASSLGPSSGEQFF.